This T cell receptor (beta chain) is from a study of T cells in Graves' hyperthyroidism and ophthalmopathy. The V end was cut by 2 bases, the J end by 0 bases, with 8 bases between. Germline V gene lookup returns CDR1 MDHEN and CDR2 SYDVKM. The CDR3 spans 14 residues. Whole-study findings and limits: Most clonotypes expanded in thyroid above 0.001 were likewise present in blood. For ophthalmopathy, model prediction preceded onset by a median roughly 6.3 months.

At least ten counts were recorded for this clonotype. No antigen is known for it. Lactation, pregnancy, other autoimmune disease or uncontrolled infection led to exclusion of patients. Diagnoses rested on clinical symptoms, serum thyroxine and TRAb, thyroid ultrasound and orbital computed tomography. Researchers amplified the TCR beta CDR3 regions from RNA transcripts. Initially, a first-round RT-PCR of the TCR CDR3 employed the HTBI primer set. MiXCR, applied by TCRdb to the multiplex PCR reads, yields one record per CDR3 protein. The table includes about 400,000 distinct CDR3 sequences, approximately 15% detected once.

Input material: blood. The genes are TRBV28 and TRBJ2-7; no reliable D call. The receptor's source is a woman between 18 and 30 years old with Graves' hyperthyroidism. CDR3 nucleotides: TGTGCCAGCAGTTTAGTACAGACCTCCTACGAGCAGTACTTC. Protein: CASSLVQTSYEQYF.